Presented here are 22 T cell receptor beta chains from one specimen sequenced in a study of CD8 T cells in ankylosing spondylitis. Study observations and caveats: It appeared that ankylosing spondylitis blood was characterized by a TCR beta motif of seven or eight highly homologous variants.

These receptors have no known antigen. MiXCR, applied by TCRdb to the 5' RACE reads, yields one record per CDR3 protein. Counted here are some 85,000 distinct CDR3 sequences, approximately 9.6% occurring once; the ten biggest clones make up approximately 30%. Source material: blood, either unsorted or a sorted T cell fraction (not recorded which). The source is a male donor with ankylosing spondylitis.

This clonotype was seen a few times. The chain has TRBV11-2 and TRBJ1-4; TRBD1 matches at 11 bases. This CDR3 is built from 17 residues. V lost 1 base to trimming and J lost 6 bases; unmatched junction nucleotides: 7. The germline V gene has CDR1 SGHAT and CDR2 FQNNGV. CDR3 amino acids: CASSLGTGGAWDEKLFF. CDR3 DNA: TGTGCCAGCAGCTTAGGGACAGGGGGCGCGTGGGATGAAAAACTGTTTTTT.

This clonotype has ten or more counts. V gene TRBV12-3 or TRBV12-4 combines with J gene TRBJ2-1; D not resolved. V was pared by 2 bases and J by 6 bases, with 2 bases between. The CDR3 runs 11 residues. CDR3 nucleotides: TGTGCCAGCAGTTTAACCAATGAGCAGTTCTTC. Its protein product is CASSLTNEQFF.

CDR3 coding DNA: TGTGCCAGCAGCCCACCCGGACTCGCAGGGAATGAGCAGTTCTTC. Translating it yields CASSPPGLAGNEQFF. The rearrangement joins TRBV7-8 to TRBJ2-1; the D gene could be TRBD1 or TRBD2 (5 bases each). CDR3 size: 15 residues. Germline V gene lookup returns CDR1 SGHVS and CDR2 FQNEAQ. V shed 5 bases and J shed 7 bases, with 18 bases lying between them. The variable domain in full, with the rest retrieved from reference TRBV7-8 and TRBJ2-1, is GAGVSQSPRYKVAKRGQDVALRCDPISGHVSLFWYQQALGQGPEFLTYFQNEAQLDKSGLPSDRFFAERPEGSVSTLKIQRTQQEDSAVYLCASSPPGLAGNEQFFGPGTRLTVL.

This clonotype turned up a few times. V gene TRBV7-9 combines with J gene TRBJ2-7; unclear D gene. CDR1 SEHNR and CDR2 FQNEAQ come from the germline V gene (reference sequence). Trimming stripped 7 bases from V and 1 base from J, with 11 bases between. The CDR3 has 13 residues. The CDR3 loop reads CASTLADSYEQYV. The CDR3 coding sequence is TGTGCCAGCACGCTTGCAGATTCCTACGAGCAGTACGTC.

In this sample, this clonotype turned up a few times. This chain links TRBV9 with TRBJ2-1; tentatively, D is TRBD1 or TRBD2 (5 bases each). Germline V gives CDR1 SGDLS, CDR2 YYNGEE. CDR3 size: 14 residues. Trimming left V 3 bases short and J 4 bases short, with 11 bases between. The CDR3: CASSALGPYNEQFF. CDR3 bases: TGTGCCAGCAGCGCGCTGGGACCATACAATGAGCAGTTCTTC.

This clonotype was picked up many times. The V gene is TRBV7-2, the J gene TRBJ1-1, with TRBD1 matching 7 bases. The CDR3 has 13 residues. J was trimmed by 3 bases and V by 5 bases; bases with no gene match: 3. CDR1 SGHTA and CDR2 FQGNSA come from the germline V gene. The CDR3 region has the DNA TGTGCCAGCAGCGACAGGGCTTACACTGAAGCTTTCTTT. Its protein product is CASSDRAYTEAFF.

This clonotype was detected ten times or more. CDR3 loop: CASSLLAGGNTDTQYF. CDR3 DNA: TGTGCCAGCAGTTTGTTGGCGGGAGGGAACACAGATACGCAGTATTTT. This chain links TRBV27 with TRBJ2-3, with TRBD2 identical over 9 bases. The CDR3 is 16 amino acids. Per germline, CDR1 MNHEY and CDR2 SMNVEV (reference sequence). J was trimmed by 2 bases and V by 3 bases; bases with no gene match: 6.

The chain uses TRBV7-2 and TRBJ2-7, with TRBD1 identical over 7 bases. CDR1 is SGHTA and CDR2 is FQGNSA in the germline V gene. Trimming at V came to 3 bases and at J to 4 bases, leaving 12 bases not matched to a gene. The CDR3 consists of 16 residues. The CDR3 DNA follows: TGTGCCAGCAGCTTTAATTCGGCAGGGGGTAGTTACGAGCAGTACGTC. Translated, it gives CASSFNSAGGSYEQYV.

In this sample, this clonotype turned up a few times. CDR3 amino acids: CASSLTEDYGYTF. The CDR3 DNA is TGTGCCAGCAGCTTGACAGAGGACTATGGCTACACCTTC. The J gene is TRBJ1-2, the V gene TRBV5-6; no clear D. V shed 1 base and J shed 3 bases, with 7 bases lying between them. Germline V gene sequence: CDR1 SGHDT, CDR2 YYEEEE. This CDR3 is 13 amino acids long.

The V and J genes are TRBV27 and TRBJ1-5; 10 nucleotides match TRBD1. J gave up 6 bases and V 6 bases, and 5 bases lay outside the gene matches. This CDR3 comprises 14 residues. Per the germline V gene, CDR1 is MNHEY and CDR2 is SMNVEV (reference sequence). CDR3 region: CASRGQGMGQPQHF. For the CDR3, the DNA is TGTGCCAGCAGGGGACAGGGGATGGGTCAGCCCCAGCATTTT.

The table lists this clonotype with many counts. This chain connects TRBV20-1 to TRBJ1-2; TRBD1 aligns across 7 bases. The CDR3 runs to 15 residues. Trimming cost V 1 base and J 3 bases; bases outside gene matches: 8. Germline CDR1 and CDR2: DFQATT and SNEGSKA (reference sequence). CDR3 in DNA: TGCAGTGCTAGAGTGGGGATTACAGGGGACTATGGCTACACCTTC. Its protein product is CSARVGITGDYGYTF.

The chain recombines TRBV5-5 with TRBJ2-1; TRBD1 matches at 11 bases. Germline trimming cut 0 bases from V and 9 bases from J; bases unmatched to any gene: 2. Germline lookup yields CDR1 SGHKS and CDR2 YYEKEE (reference sequence). The CDR3 runs 14 residues. The CDR3 DNA reads as TGTGCCAGCAGCTTGGGGACAGGGGGCTTTGAGCAGTTCTTC. It yields the protein CASSLGTGGFEQFF. The entire variable domain, with the rest obtained from reference TRBV5-5 and TRBJ2-1, is as follows: DAGVTQSPTHLIKTRGQQVTLRCSPISGHKSVSWYQQVLGQGPQFIFQYYEKEERGRGNFPDRFSARQFPNYSSELNVNALLLGDSALYLCASSLGTGGFEQFFGPGTRLTVL.

V is TRBV6-5 and J is TRBJ1-1; TRBD1 is a possible D gene (5 bases). The CDR3 totals 16 residues. V lost 0 bases, J lost 1 base, and 12 bases lay in between. CDR1 and CDR2 (germline): MNHEY, SVGAGI. As DNA, the CDR3 is TGTGCCAGCAGTTACTCCTCGTTGACAGAGAACACTGAAGCTTTCTTT. Residues: CASSYSSLTENTEAFF.

This chain uses TRBV5-6 with TRBJ2-1; TRBD2 matches at 12 bases. The CDR3 is 15 residues long. The germline gives CDR1 SGHDT, CDR2 YYEEEE. V shed 2 bases, J shed 14 bases, and the junction held 11 bases outside the gene matches. The CDR3 DNA follows: TGTGCCAGCAGCTTTGTGACTAGCGGGAGCCATGGTGAGTTCTTC. It is translated as CASSFVTSGSHGEFF.

The chain has TRBV14 and TRBJ2-3; 7 bases match TRBD2. V lost 3 bases and J lost 0; bases outside the gene matches: 6. CDR3 length equals 16 residues. The germline CDR1 and CDR2 sequences are SGHDN and FVKESK. This chain's CDR3 is CASSHVQRGSTDTQYF. The CDR3 coding sequence is TGTGCCAGCAGCCACGTCCAGCGGGGAAGCACAGATACGCAGTATTTT.

This clonotype was detected many times. This chain joins TRBV4-1 and TRBJ1-1, with TRBD1 matching 8 bases. The CDR3 contains 16 residues. V trimming: 4 bases; J trimming: 1 base; junction bases outside the gene matches: 8. Germline V lookup: CDR1 MGHRA, CDR2 YSYEKL. CDR3 sequence (DNA): TGCGCCAGCAGCCCGTACCCAGGGGGCCGGAACACTGAAGCTTTCTTT. It translates to CASSPYPGGRNTEAFF.

This clonotype was observed a handful of times. The chain employs TRBV5-6 and TRBJ2-4, with D perhaps given as TRBD1 or TRBD2 (5 bases each). There are 14 residues in the CDR3. Trimming pared 7 bases from V and 1 base from J, leaving 12 bases between. Germline V gives CDR1 SGHDT, CDR2 YYEEEE. The CDR3 reads CASAVWGAKNIQYF. CDR3 DNA sequence: TGTGCCAGCGCCGTTTGGGGGGCCAAAAACATTCAGTACTTC.

This clonotype was observed at least ten times. The rearrangement uses TRBV20-1 and TRBJ1-1; 9 bases map to TRBD1. The CDR3 has 12 residues. Germline loops: CDR1 DFQATT, CDR2 SNEGSKA (reference sequence). CDR3 loop: CKGQGSETEAFF. The CDR3 DNA is TGCAAAGGACAGGGGTCTGAAACTGAAGCTTTCTTT.

This clonotype has more than one count but fewer than ten. The genes are TRBV5-6 and TRBJ2-7; 11 bases map to TRBD2. The junction had 5 bases not matched to a gene; V was cut back by 0 bases and J by 0 bases. Germline loops: CDR1 SGHDT, CDR2 YYEEEE. CDR3 length: 17 amino acids. DNA for the CDR3: TGTGCCAGCAGCTTGGGGCTAGCGGGAGGTTTCTCCTACGAGCAGTACTTC. Translation gives CASSLGLAGGFSYEQYF.

This clonotype has a count of ten or more. This chain uses TRBV7-9 with TRBJ1-3, with D unresolved. Germline CDR1 and CDR2: SEHNR and FQNEAQ (reference sequence). V lost 5 bases, J lost 0 bases, and 11 bases lay in between. There are 15 residues in the CDR3. The CDR3 sequence is CASSDRAGSGNTIYF. Written as DNA, the CDR3 is TGTGCCAGCAGCGATCGGGCCGGCTCTGGAAACACCATATATTTT.

This clonotype was seen at least ten times. This rearrangement joins TRBV4-1 to TRBJ2-1; 12 positions match TRBD2. CDR1 and CDR2 (germline): MGHRA, YSYEKL. V lost 0 bases and J lost 5; bases outside the gene matches: 14. The CDR3 is made up of 20 amino acids. CDR3 DNA sequence: TGCGCCAGCAGCCAAGAGAGCCCTACCCGACTAGCGGGAGTTAACAATGAGCAGTTCTTC. It encodes CASSQESPTRLAGVNNEQFF.

This clonotype was counted a few times. V is TRBV20-1 and J is TRBJ2-2, with D possibly being TRBD2 (6 bases). This CDR3 contains 15 residues. With 5 bases removed from V and 7 bases from J, the gap between germline ends came to 20 bases. The germline gives CDR1 DFQATT, CDR2 SNEGSKA (reference sequence). CDR3 sequence: CSAERASGVNGELFF. The CDR3 nucleotides are TGCAGTGCTGAGCGAGCGTCGGGAGTGAACGGGGAGCTGTTTTTT.